This T cell receptor beta chain was documented in a study of beta chain features in type 1 diabetes. Study information: Age and gender were similar between patients and healthy donors, as were cell yields. General observations from the study: TCRB CDR3s were moderately but significantly shorter in Type 1 diabetes patients in all four CD4+ subsets. Individuals with type 1 diabetes displayed fewer insertions and more deletions at VDJ junctions.

As to this clone: Its target is not known.

The V gene end was trimmed by 0 bases and the J gene end by 4 bases; junction bases not matched to a gene: 8. Germline CDR1 and CDR2: LGHNA and YNFKEQ. The CDR3 has 17 residues. Reverse transcribing all isolated RNA meant expressed TCRB transcripts were sequenced. Only in-frame clones appear in the TCRdb table, and some are missing; sequencing was by immunoSEQ multiplex PCR. Of around 710,000 clones listed, under 15% are singletons. The sequence derives from a man aged 30-40 years with type 1 diabetes. V gene TRBV4-2 combines with J gene TRBJ2-1; 8 bases line up with TRBD2. The material sequenced was naive CD4+ T cells from blood. The CDR3 here is CASSQDGSGGGYNEQFF. The DNA of the CDR3 is TGTGCCAGCAGCCAAGATGGCAGCGGGGGAGGTTACAATGAGCAGTTCTTC.